A single sample is the source of the 9 T cell receptor beta chains below, sequenced in a study of T cells after yellow fever vaccination. TCRdb reprocessed the 5' RACE reads via MiXCR and lists one record per CDR3 protein. In the table there are about 120,000 distinct CDR3 sequences, 7.5% to 10% of which are singletons. The sample in question was CD8+ T cells sorted from PBMCs, obtained on the day of the yellow fever booster vaccination. The receptors were gathered from a young man who received the YFV17D yellow fever vaccine.

This clonotype was recorded a few times. The chain carries TRBV9 and TRBJ2-2; D is unresolved. Germline loops: CDR1 SGDLS, CDR2 YYNGEE. Deletions cut 4 bases from V and 6 bases from J, with 13 bases between. This CDR3 comprises 14 residues. The CDR3 DNA reads TGTGCCAGCAGCTCCTACAACCGCGCCGGGGAGCTGTTTTTT. Its translation: CASSSYNRAGELFF.

The CDR3 sequence is CASSPPSPPDEQFF. The CDR3 DNA reads TGTGCCAGCTCACCACCTTCCCCACCGGATGAGCAGTTCTTC. V gene TRBV18 combines with J gene TRBJ2-1, with unresolved D. This CDR3 comprises 14 residues. CDR1 KGHSH and CDR2 LQKENI come from the germline V gene. V was trimmed by 0 bases and J by 8 bases, leaving 11 bases between them.

This clonotype was observed a few times. The chain is built from TRBV20-1 and TRBJ1-1; the D gene is possibly TRBD1 (5 bases). V shed 4 bases and J shed 7 bases, with 10 bases lying between them. The CDR3 length is 11 residues. CDR1 and CDR2 (germline): DFQATT, SNEGSKA (reference sequence). The CDR3: CSATVDSEAFF. In DNA, the CDR3 is TGCAGTGCTACTGTAGACAGTGAAGCTTTCTTT.

This clonotype occurred a few times. The CDR3 protein is CASSLRRVSTDTQYF. In nucleotides, the CDR3 is TGTGCCAGCAGCTTAAGGAGGGTTAGCACAGATACGCAGTATTTT. This rearrangement joins TRBV7-2 to TRBJ2-3; D might be TRBD2 (6 bases). The CDR3 contains 15 residues. Germline CDR1 is SGHTA and CDR2 is FQGNSA. V was shortened by 2 bases and J by 0 bases, with 9 bases between the two germline ends. Combining the CDR3 with reference TRBV7-2 and TRBJ2-3 gives the whole variable domain GAGVSQSPSNKVTEKGKDVELRCDPISGHTALYWYRQSLGQGLEFLIYFQGNSAPDKSGLPSDRFSAERTGGSVSTLTIQRTQQEDSAVYLCASSLRRVSTDTQYFGPGTRLTVL.

The rearrangement joins TRBV12-3 or TRBV12-4 to TRBJ2-3; 8 bases match TRBD1. Germline trimming cut 6 bases from V and 6 bases from J; bases unmatched to any gene: 11. The CDR3 runs 15 residues. CDR3 sequence (DNA): TGTGCCAGCAGCCTGTCTTGGCAGGGGGCCGATACGCAGTATTTT. Translation gives CASSLSWQGADTQYF.

The chain has TRBV2 and TRBJ2-1; 8 nucleotides align to TRBD2. Germline values: CDR1 SNHLY, CDR2 FYNNEI. The junction had 10 bases not matched to a gene; V was cut back by 7 bases and J by 5 bases. The CDR3 is 15 amino acids. The CDR3, as DNA: TGTGCCAGCACGGTCGATAGCGGGGCAAACAATGAGCAGTTCTTC. Protein sequence: CASTVDSGANNEQFF.

This clonotype was found a few times. The chain uses TRBV12-5 and TRBJ1-1; D is possibly TRBD1 (5 bases). The V and J ends lost 0 bases and 0 bases respectively, with 11 bases between them. The CDR3 contains 16 residues. Per germline, CDR1 LGHNT and CDR2 FRNRAP. CDR3 region: CASGLVLTVMNTEAFF. In DNA form, the CDR3 reads TGTGCTAGTGGTTTGGTACTGACAGTTATGAACACTGAAGCTTTCTTT.

At least ten counts were recorded for this clonotype. The CDR3 spells CASSGPGLGDTEAFF. The DNA of the CDR3 is TGTGCCAGCAGTGGACCCGGGCTGGGGGACACTGAAGCTTTCTTT. V is TRBV12-3 or TRBV12-4 and J is TRBJ1-1; the D gene is possibly TRBD1 (5 bases). The CDR3 has 15 amino acids. The V and J ends lost 5 bases and 3 bases respectively, with 16 bases between them.

This clonotype was seen a handful of times. CDR3 loop: CASSPGTTGELFF. CDR3 in DNA: TGTGCCAGCAGCCCGGGGACGACCGGGGAGCTGTTTTTT. The gene calls are TRBV3-1 and TRBJ2-2; the D gene could be TRBD1 or TRBD2 (5 bases each). The CDR3 is made up of 13 amino acids. The V and J ends lost 4 bases and 5 bases respectively, with 8 bases between them. CDR1 LGHDT and CDR2 YNNKEL come from the germline V gene (reference sequence).